Listed here are 16 T cell receptor beta chains from one sample, sequenced in a study of cytomegalovirus exposure and HLA in healthy donors. The PCR made use of 60 Vbeta and 13 Jbeta primers. Assay: immunoSEQ multiplex PCR; the TCRdb copy retains only in-frame clones and omits some. The sample lists 150,000 to 250,000 clones, around 80% seen once, with about 4.4% in the top ten. Material for sequencing was PBMCs. The receptors originated from a woman aged 25-40 years in good health and CMV-seropositive.

The chain links TRBV4-3 to TRBJ2-5; TRBD2 matches 7 bases. The CDR3 loop spans 14 amino acids. Germline CDR1 reads LGHNA; CDR2 reads YSLEER. Trimming at V came to 4 bases and at J to 5 bases, leaving 7 bases not matched to a gene. The CDR3, as DNA: TGCGCCAGCAGCCGAGGACTAGGGCGGGAGACCCAGTACTTC. Encoded protein: CASSRGLGRETQYF.

The chain joins TRBV9 to TRBJ1-2; a possible D gene is TRBD1 (5 bases). V shed 4 bases and J shed 4 bases, with 14 bases lying between them. Germline CDR1 and CDR2: SGDLS and YYNGEE. The CDR3 totals 14 residues. In DNA, the CDR3 is TGTGCCAGCAGCTTCAACTCCGACAGCTATGGCTACACCTTC. This encodes CASSFNSDSYGYTF.

This chain connects TRBV18 to TRBJ2-7; D unclear. Germline CDR1 reads KGHSH; CDR2 reads LQKENI. The CDR3 loop spans 14 amino acids. V lost 1 base, J lost 3 bases, and 10 bases lay in between. The CDR3 nucleotides read TGTGCCAGCTCACCACGTGGCAGTGTCTACGAGCAGTACTTC. It is translated as CASSPRGSVYEQYF.

J is TRBJ2-5 and V is TRBV5-1; 7 bases are a match to TRBD1. V was pared by 0 bases and J by 4 bases, with 9 bases of the junction left unmatched. CDR1 and CDR2 from the germline V gene are SGHRS and YFSETQ. This CDR3 has 16 amino acids. The CDR3 spells CASSLGDRVEIETQYF. The CDR3 nucleotides are TGCGCCAGCAGCTTGGGGGACAGAGTTGAGATAGAGACCCAGTACTTC.

The genes are TRBV9 and TRBJ2-2; tentatively, D is TRBD2 (5 bases). V lost 4 bases and J lost 9, with 13 bases in between. The CDR3 is 13 residues long. CDR1 is SGDLS, CDR2 YYNGEE, per germline. The CDR3 here is CASSSQRGRELFF. CDR3 sequence (DNA): TGTGCCAGCAGCTCACAACGGGGAAGGGAGCTGTTTTTT.

This sequence joins TRBV9 and TRBJ2-3, with D tentatively TRBD2 (5 bases). V dropped 0 bases and J dropped 0 bases, with 8 bases sitting between them. CDR1 and CDR2 (germline): SGDLS, YYNGEE. The CDR3 is 15 amino acids. CDR3 coding DNA: TGTGCCAGCAGCGTAGGCGGGTCTAGCACAGATACGCAGTATTTT. This translates into CASSVGGSSTDTQYF. Full variable domain (outside the CDR3, taken from reference TRBV9 and TRBJ2-3): DSGVTQTPKHLITATGQRVTLRCSPRSGDLSVYWYQQSLDQGLQFLIQYYNGEERAKGNILERFSAQQFPDLHSELNLSSLELGDSALYFCASSVGGSSTDTQYFGPGTRLTVL.

In this sample, this clone turned up once. The rearrangement links TRBV4-3 to TRBJ2-3, with 8 bases lining up with TRBD2. The CDR3 extends over 17 amino acids. Germline assignment: CDR1 LGHNA and CDR2 YSLEER. V lost 4 bases to trimming and J lost 0 bases; unmatched junction nucleotides: 9. The CDR3 region is CASSPRASGPSTDTQYF. CDR3 sequence (DNA): TGCGCCAGCAGCCCAAGAGCTAGCGGGCCTAGCACAGATACGCAGTATTTT.

V gene TRBV2 combines with J gene TRBJ1-4; TRBD1 is a possible D gene (6 bases). The V and J ends lost 6 bases and 11 bases respectively, with 10 bases between them. The CDR3 consists of 11 residues. The germline CDR1 and CDR2 sequences are SNHLY and FYNNEI. For the CDR3, the DNA is TGTGCCAGCAGGGACCAGGGGAAACTGTTTTTT. Translation gives CASRDQGKLFF.

This sequence joins TRBV27 and TRBJ1-6, with 7 bases matching TRBD1. Germline CDR1 and CDR2: MNHEY and SMNVEV (reference sequence). The CDR3 extends over 15 amino acids. J was trimmed by 4 bases and V by 5 bases; bases with no gene match: 5. The CDR3 region has the DNA TGTGCCAGCAGTCCCTACAGGGGTTATAATTCACCCCTCCACTTT. It codes for CASSPYRGYNSPLHF.

This clone was recorded a few times. The CDR3 loop reads CSVVGAPNEKLFF. CDR3 coding DNA: TGCAGCGTTGTCGGAGCTCCTAATGAAAAACTGTTTTTT. The chain combines TRBV29-1 with TRBJ1-4; D is unresolved. Germline CDR1 and CDR2: SQVTM and ANQGSEA. The V end lost 4 bases, the J end lost 3 bases, and 9 bases lay between the germline ends. The CDR3 runs to 13 residues.

V usage is TRBV7-9 and J usage is TRBJ1-1; D is unclear. V was shortened by 4 bases and J by 11 bases, with 11 bases between the two germline ends. This CDR3 region has 11 residues. Germline assignment: CDR1 SEHNR and CDR2 FQNEAQ (reference sequence). This CDR3 is CASSSPIGAFF. CDR3 in DNA: TGTGCCAGCAGCTCCCCCATCGGGGCTTTCTTT.

The rearrangement joins TRBV28 to TRBJ1-5, with 8 bases fitting TRBD1. The V gene's germline CDR1 is MDHEN and CDR2 SYDVKM. This CDR3 has 14 residues. J lost 2 bases, V lost 5 bases, and 2 bases had no gene match. The DNA for the CDR3 is TGTGCCAGCAGTGAGACAGGGGGCAATCAGCCCCAGCATTTT. This codes for CASSETGGNQPQHF. Full variable domain (missing parts from reference TRBV28 and TRBJ1-5): DVKVTQSSRYLVKRTGEKVFLECVQDMDHENMFWYRQDPGLGLRLIYFSYDVKMKEKGDIPEGYSVSREKKERFSLILESASTNQTSMYLCASSETGGNQPQHFGDGTRLSIL.

This clone was seen more than once but under ten times. The chain recombines TRBV2 with TRBJ2-3; possible D gene TRBD2, 5 bases. V was trimmed by 6 bases and J by 5 bases, leaving 12 bases between them. The germline V gene encodes CDR1 SNHLY and CDR2 FYNNEI. This CDR3 contains 13 residues. The CDR3 DNA reads as TGTGCCAGCAGCCCCGGGGAGTTAGATACGCAGTATTTT. Its protein product is CASSPGELDTQYF.

The chain carries TRBV4-1 and TRBJ1-5; D remains unclear. V was shortened by 1 base and J by 12 bases, with 10 bases between the two germline ends. Germline V gene sequence: CDR1 MGHRA, CDR2 YSYEKL. The CDR3 extends over 12 amino acids. Here the CDR3 reads CASSQGGNHQHF. The CDR3 coding sequence is TGCGCCAGCAGCCAAGGAGGAAACCACCAGCATTTT.

V is TRBV9 and J is TRBJ2-7; D not resolved. The CDR3 is 14 residues long. Germline assignment: CDR1 SGDLS and CDR2 YYNGEE. V gave up 1 base and J gave up 2 bases, with 10 bases separating them. The chain's CDR3 is CASSVNPNTYEQYF. Written as DNA, the CDR3 is TGTGCCAGCAGCGTAAACCCGAACACCTACGAGCAGTACTTC.

The DNA for the CDR3 is TGTGCCAGCAGTGATAACAGGGGTTACGAGCAGTACTTC. The encoded protein is CASSDNRGYEQYF. The rearrangement links TRBV25-1 to TRBJ2-7; 7 bases fit TRBD1. The CDR3 covers 13 residues. Per germline, CDR1 MGHDK and CDR2 SYGVNS. The J segment lost 4 bases and the V segment lost 3 bases, leaving 3 bases of the junction unmatched.